This record covers a single T cell receptor (beta chain). Original data processing: Amplification from reference gene primers served as the basis for estimated nucleated cell counts. Some clones are missing from TCRdb's copy, which holds only in-frame ones; the method was immunoSEQ multiplex PCR. The V and J calls and clone size were taken over from that table, and D and trimming were inferred from the DNA. The sample yields fewer than 120,000 clones, just over 75% seen once. The sample is drawn from a study of blood T cell repertoires in COVID-19. Study background: Samples representing acute and convalescent COVID-19 were sourced from the United States, Italy and Spain. T cells, B-cell-depleted T cells, or PBMCs provided the cDNA or gDNA that served as material.

Germline CDR1 reads SGHNT; CDR2 reads YYREEE (reference sequence). After removal of 0 bases from V and 4 bases from J, the junction contained 8 bases not matched to a gene. This CDR3 has 16 amino acids. This chain connects TRBV5-4 to TRBJ2-3; TRBD1 matches at 7 bases. This clonotype originated in a woman of 80 years or more with acute or convalescent COVID-19. The sequenced material came from peripheral blood. CDR3 bases: TGTGCCAGCAGCTTGGGGGTAGGGGGCGGTTCAGATACGCAGTATTTT. It translates to CASSLGVGGGSDTQYF.